This T cell receptor beta chain was found in a study of cytomegalovirus exposure and HLA in healthy donors. Points from the study as a whole: A few chains linked to CMV were shown in vitro to be specific for CMV antigens. In a later analysis, DRB1 alleles had the most associated TCRs; HLA-C alleles the fewest.

PCR primers comprised 60 Vbeta and 13 Jbeta primers. Libraries were prepared by immunoSEQ multiplex PCR; TCRdb keeps only in-frame clonotypes and omits some of them. This table holds around 180,000 clones, about 88% found once. Germline CDR1 reads KGHSH; CDR2 reads LQKENI. Trimming shortened V by 5 bases and J by 1 base, and 14 bases separated the two germline ends. The CDR3 covers 15 residues. To note about this clone: Its antigen is undetermined.

The chain carries TRBV18 and TRBJ1-1; D is undetermined. The clonotype comes from a woman aged 18-35 years in good health and CMV-seronegative. Sequenced: PBMCs. The CDR3 loop is CASSARGAANTEAFF. In nucleotides, the CDR3 is TGTGCCAGCTCAGCCCGTGGAGCCGCGAACACTGAAGCTTTCTTT. Full variable domain (missing parts from reference TRBV18 and TRBJ1-1): NAGVMQNPRHLVRRRGQEARLRCSPMKGHSHVYWYRQLPEEGLKFMVYLQKENIIDESGMPKERFSAEFPKEGPSILRIQQVVRGDSAAYFCASSARGAANTEAFFGQGTRLTVV.